Below, 2 T cell receptor beta chains from the same sample are listed, as sequenced in a study of response to subunit inactivated influenza vaccine. TCRdb re-called the RT-PCR reads with MiXCR, one entry per CDR3 protein. The table includes approximately 700,000 distinct CDR3 sequences, roughly 14% detected once. The sequences come from PBMCs from blood, collected 14 to 15 days before vaccination. Source of these receptors: a man in his forties or fifties who received an inactivated influenza vaccine.

The chain uses TRBV6-6 and TRBJ2-7, with 10 bases matching TRBD1. Trimming cost V 6 bases and J 6 bases; bases outside gene matches: 5. The CDR3 covers 13 residues. Per the germline V gene, CDR1 is MNHNY and CDR2 is SVGAGI (reference sequence). The CDR3 sequence is CASSRDRGSEQYF. DNA for the CDR3: TGTGCCAGCAGCCGGGACAGGGGTTCCGAGCAGTACTTC.

This clonotype occurred many times. This sequence joins TRBV5-1 and TRBJ1-2; 9 nucleotides line up with TRBD1. The V and J ends lost 4 bases and 7 bases, in that order; junction bases with no gene match: 8. Looked up from germline, CDR1 is SGHRS and CDR2 is YFSETQ. The CDR3 is 14 residues long. This CDR3 is CASSTDRGWGGYTF. In nucleotides, the CDR3 is TGCGCCAGCAGCACGGACAGGGGCTGGGGTGGCTACACCTTC.